The 18 T cell receptor beta chains below were found in one sample sequenced in a study of shared clonotypes between healthy human individuals. The data were produced by immunoSEQ multiplex PCR, yet TCRdb's version contains in-frame clones alone and is incomplete. The data contain a few million clones, just under 95% of them singletons. Sample: naive CD4+ T cells from PBMCs. Subset denoted: CD45RA+ positively selected. These receptor sequences come from a man between 18 and 35 years old in good health. Some clones in this sample may be carry-over from other donors' samples.

V and J are TRBV4-3 and TRBJ1-2; possible D gene TRBD1, 5 bases. V lost 0 bases and J lost 4, with 9 bases in between. The CDR3 is 14 residues long. Germline V CDR1 and CDR2: LGHNA, YSLEER. This CDR3 is CASSQDPGSYGYTF. For the CDR3, the DNA is TGCGCCAGCAGCCAAGATCCAGGGAGCTATGGCTACACCTTC.

The chain couples TRBV5-4 to TRBJ1-2; TRBD1 aligns across 11 bases. After removal of 6 bases from V and 5 bases from J, the junction contained 15 bases not matched to a gene. Germline V gives CDR1 SGHNT, CDR2 YYREEE (reference sequence). The CDR3 extends over 17 amino acids. DNA of the CDR3: TGTGCCAGCAACCTTGGACAGGGGGCAAATCCGCCTTATGGCTACACCTTC. Protein product: CASNLGQGANPPYGYTF. The full variable domain, its missing parts supplied by reference TRBV5-4 and TRBJ1-2, is ETGVTQSPTHLIKTRGQQVTLRCSSQSGHNTVSWYQQALGQGPQFIFQYYREEENGRGNFPPRFSGLQFPNYSSELNVNALELDDSALYLCASNLGQGANPPYGYTFGSGTRLTVV.

The J gene is TRBJ1-1, the V gene TRBV6-1, with a possible D match to TRBD1 (5 bases). Trimming took off 6 bases at V and 0 bases at J, with 5 bases between the two ends. CDR1 and CDR2 from the germline V gene are MNHNS and SASEGT. The CDR3 runs 12 residues. CDR3 region: CASRDMNTEAFF. The DNA for the CDR3 is TGTGCCAGCAGGGACATGAACACTGAAGCTTTCTTT.

CDR3 DNA sequence: TGTGCCAGCAGCTACCGGGACAGCTCCTACGAGCAGTACTTC. Its protein is CASSYRDSSYEQYF. The chain couples TRBV27 to TRBJ2-7; the match to TRBD1 covers 7 bases. Unmatched junction bases numbered 5, after V lost 6 bases and J lost 0 bases. Germline assignment: CDR1 MNHEY and CDR2 SMNVEV (reference sequence). The CDR3 consists of 14 residues.

The chain combines TRBV5-1 with TRBJ1-2; 8 bases align to TRBD1. CDR3 size: 16 residues. The ends lost 1 base at V and 4 bases at J; junction bases unmatched: 9. Germline CDR1 and CDR2: SGHRS and YFSETQ. CDR3 in amino acids: CASSLPLTGDSYGYTF. CDR3 DNA: TGCGCCAGCAGCTTGCCCTTGACAGGGGACAGCTATGGCTACACCTTC.

CDR3 region: CASSHSLGARVGDGYTF. CDR3 nucleotides: TGCGCCAGCAGCCACTCCTTGGGGGCGCGGGTGGGAGATGGCTACACCTTC. The chain is built from TRBV4-1 and TRBJ1-2; D possibly corresponds to TRBD1 (6 bases). V was pared by 3 bases and J by 6 bases, with 23 bases between. The CDR3 has 17 amino acids. Germline V gene sequence: CDR1 MGHRA, CDR2 YSYEKL.

The chain's CDR3 is CATSRDRGLAIYNEQFF. CDR3 DNA: TGTGCCACCAGCAGAGATCGTGGTCTAGCGATCTACAATGAGCAGTTCTTC. The chain employs TRBV15 and TRBJ2-1; tentatively, D is TRBD2 (6 bases). The germline V and J ends were trimmed by 0 bases and 3 bases, with 15 bases remaining between them. The germline gives CDR1 LNHNV, CDR2 YYDKDF (reference sequence). The CDR3 consists of 17 residues.

V and J are TRBV28 and TRBJ2-6; 7 bases agree with TRBD1. CDR3 length: 18 residues. Trimming cost V 5 bases and J 0 bases; bases outside gene matches: 10. Per the germline V gene, CDR1 is MDHEN and CDR2 is SYDVKM. CDR3 in amino acids: CASSPTTGLISGANVLTF. Written as DNA, the CDR3 is TGTGCCAGCAGTCCTACGACAGGGTTGATCTCTGGGGCCAACGTCCTGACTTTC.

Points on this clone: Other nucleotide sequences from this sample produce the same CDR3. This rearrangement joins TRBV15 to TRBJ1-5; D unresolved. Trimming took 0 bases from V and 4 from J, leaving 7 bases between them. Looked up from germline, CDR1 is LNHNV and CDR2 is YYDKDF (reference sequence). This CDR3 has 14 amino acids. CDR3 nucleotides: TGTGCCACCAGCAGAGACCCGGGGAATCAGCCCCAGCATTTT. Protein sequence: CATSRDPGNQPQHF.

The gene calls are TRBV2 and TRBJ2-3; D perhaps matches TRBD2 (6 bases). Germline assignment: CDR1 SNHLY and CDR2 FYNNEI. Between the trimmed V and J ends, which lost 5 bases and 0 bases, there was a span of 12 bases. The CDR3 totals 15 residues. The CDR3 bases are TGTGCCAGCAGTAGGGACTCCCTGAGCACAGATACGCAGTATTTT. Translated, it gives CASSRDSLSTDTQYF.

The J gene is TRBJ2-2, the V gene TRBV6-5; D gene ambiguous. Germline-derived CDR1 and CDR2 are MNHEY and SVGAGI. The CDR3 loop spans 13 amino acids. Trimming left V 5 bases short and J 4 bases short, with 8 bases between. The CDR3 DNA follows: TGTGCCAGCAGTCGACTCGGCACCGGGGAGCTGTTTTTT. It specifies CASSRLGTGELFF.

The rearrangement uses TRBV19 and TRBJ1-1; D remains ambiguous. Germline V CDR1 and CDR2: LNHDA, SQIVND (reference sequence). CDR3 length: 17 amino acids. V was clipped by 5 bases and J by 1 base, with 20 bases between them. The CDR3 protein is CASSSPPNGHWNTEAFF. CDR3 nucleotides: TGTGCCAGTAGTTCTCCGCCCAATGGGCACTGGAACACTGAAGCTTTCTTT. Looking up the rest from reference TRBV19 and TRBJ1-1 gives the full variable domain: DGGITQSPKYLFRKEGQNVTLSCEQNLNHDAMYWYRQDPGQGLRLIYYSQIVNDFQKGDIAEGYSVSREKKESFPLTVTSAQKNPTAFYLCASSSPPNGHWNTEAFFGQGTRLTVV.

V usage is TRBV10-3 and J usage is TRBJ1-2; the D gene is possibly TRBD1 (6 bases). Looked up from germline, CDR1 is ENHRY and CDR2 is SYGVKD. The CDR3 consists of 13 residues. V was trimmed by 7 bases and J by 2 bases, leaving 11 bases between them. The DNA of the CDR3 is TGTGCCATCACCTCGGGACAAAACTATGGCTACACCTTC. As protein: CAITSGQNYGYTF.

This chain links TRBV7-9 with TRBJ2-2; D is tentatively TRBD1 or TRBD2 (5 bases each). CDR3 length: 17 amino acids. The ends were cut back, 4 bases at V and 4 bases at J, with 19 bases in the middle. Germline loops: CDR1 SEHNR, CDR2 FQNEAQ (reference sequence). The CDR3 DNA sequence: TGTGCCAGCAGCTCATTCGAGGGGCGACAACGCACCGGGGAGCTGTTTTTT. Translating it yields CASSSFEGRQRTGELFF.

Remarks on this clone: The same CDR3 is also encoded by other DNA sequences in this sample. The chain couples TRBV7-3 to TRBJ2-7, with D unclear. Looked up from germline, CDR1 is SGHTA and CDR2 is FQGTGA. Trimming pared 0 bases from V and 0 bases from J, leaving 6 bases between. The CDR3 sequence is 14 residues long. CDR3 bases: TGTGCCAGCAGCTTAACCGGAACCTCCTACGAGCAGTACTTC. This gives the protein CASSLTGTSYEQYF.

The chain uses TRBV5-4 and TRBJ2-1; D may be TRBD2 (6 bases). Germline loops: CDR1 SGHNT, CDR2 YYREEE (reference sequence). CDR3 length: 15 residues. Trimming stripped 4 bases from V and 3 bases from J, with 14 bases between. This chain's CDR3 is CASSRAGRIYNEQFF. In DNA form, the CDR3 reads TGTGCCAGCAGCCGAGCGGGCCGGATCTACAATGAGCAGTTCTTC.

Worth noting for this clone: Other nucleotide sequences in the sample specify the same CDR3. The rearrangement joins TRBV6-5 to TRBJ1-1, with TRBD1 matching over 11 bases. The CDR3 is 15 amino acids. From germline, CDR1 is MNHEY and CDR2 SVGAGI. V shed 0 bases and J 4 bases; nucleotides not matched to a gene: 1. The CDR3 DNA reads as TGTGCCAGCAGTTACTCAGGGACAGGGGGCACTGAAGCTTTCTTT. Translation: CASSYSGTGGTEAFF.

The chain couples TRBV4-1 to TRBJ1-2; D call uncertain. V was pared by 0 bases and J by 5 bases, with 13 bases between. Germline V gives CDR1 MGHRA, CDR2 YSYEKL. This CDR3 is built from 15 residues. Written as DNA, the CDR3 is TGCGCCAGCAGCCAAGATTCCGGCAGTCCGTATGGCTACACCTTC. Protein: CASSQDSGSPYGYTF.